At least ten counts were recorded for the clone carrying this T cell receptor beta chain. Unique molecular identifiers were used to barcode this TCRbeta library. TCRdb ran MiXCR on the PCR reads and lists one entry per CDR3 protein. The table shows 640,000 or so distinct CDR3 sequences, with around 16% occurring only once. The record originates from a study of T-cell reconstitution after alpha-beta-depleted transplantation in children. V lost 3 bases and J lost 9, with 15 bases in between. The CDR3 is made up of 13 amino acids. The germline V gene encodes CDR1 SQVTM and CDR2 ANQGSEA. The origin of this receptor is a human donor who donated a stem cell graft to a child with acute myeloid leukemia. The chain carries TRBV29-1 and TRBJ2-1; maybe TRBD2 (6 bases). The material was PBMCs from the stem cell graft donor, obtained from the stem cell graft. DNA of the CDR3: TGCAGCGTTGACGGCCTAGCGATAAGTGAGCAGTTCTTC. Translating gives CSVDGLAISEQFF.